These 30 T cell receptor beta chains share one sample of origin, sequenced in a study of regulatory T cells in long-lasting Graves disease. Sample time point: newly diagnosed GD, antithyroid drugs for less than 3 months. With RNA extracted from PBMCs as input, the TCR library was made. Sequencing libraries for TCR beta were prepared with iRepertoire HTBI primers and Arm-PCR of CDR3 regions. TCRdb fed the multiplex PCR reads into MiXCR, producing one record per CDR3 protein. This table has some 400,000 distinct CDR3 sequences, more than 12% appearing once. The same specimen was also included in a second study, on T cells in Graves' hyperthyroidism and ophthalmopathy.

The source material was peripheral blood mononuclear cells (PBMCs), sampled at new diagnosis, from a patient treated with antithyroid drugs. These receptors were collected from a woman aged 30 to 39 with Graves disease.

As regards this clonotype: A far larger clone is one base from this, pointing to a likely read error. Because the CDR3 is missing its conserved closing phenylalanine or tryptophan, this is likely a read error. This sequence joins TRBV11-3 and TRBJ2-4, with D tentatively TRBD1 (5 bases). The J call could be wrong; TRBJ2-5 is a better fit for the DNA end. The germline gives CDR1 SGHNT, CDR2 YENEEA. The length of the CDR3 is 14 residues. The CDR3 DNA sequence: TGTGCCAGCAGCTCCGTTCGGTCAAGGGGGACCCAGTACTGC. The encoded protein is CASSSVRSRGTQYC.

In this sample, this clonotype turned up many times. The V call is TRBV30, the J call TRBJ1-2; 12 nucleotides line up with TRBD1. This CDR3 spans 13 amino acids. Germline-derived CDR1 and CDR2 are GTSNPN and SVGIG (reference sequence). The ends lost 5 bases at V and 8 bases at J; junction bases unmatched: 6. CDR3 sequence (DNA): TGTGCCTGGTACACCGGGACAGGGGGCGGCTACACCTTC. Amino acids: CAWYTGTGGGYTF. Based on the CDR3 plus reference TRBV30 and TRBJ1-2, the full variable domain is SQTIHQWPATLVQPVGSPLSLECTVEGTSNPNLYWYRQAAGRGLQLLFYSVGIGQISSEVPQNLSASRPQDRQFILSSKKLLLSDSGFYLCAWYTGTGGGYTFGSGTRLTVV.

This clonotype was detected once. A read error may be the cause here, since a much bigger clone is one base away. The chain employs TRBV9 and TRBJ1-1; 9 nucleotides match TRBD1. V was pared by 1 base and J by 8 bases, with 9 bases of the junction left unmatched. CDR1 and CDR2 from the germline V gene are SGDLS and YYNGEE. The CDR3 is 15 residues long. The CDR3 protein is CASSVLAGQGFEAFF. Here the CDR3 DNA reads TGTGCCAGCAGCGTACTAGCGGGACAGGGTTTCGAAGCTTTCTTT.

This clonotype has at least ten counts. The J gene is TRBJ1-6, the V gene TRBV12-3 or TRBV12-4, with no clear D. This CDR3 is 12 amino acids long. Deletions cut 6 bases from V and 10 bases from J, with 10 bases between. The CDR3 DNA follows: TGTGCCAGCAGCCCCCCAGGATCACCCCTCCACTTT. This sequence encodes CASSPPGSPLHF.

This clonotype was detected many times. This chain links TRBV7-2 with TRBJ2-1, with unresolved D. Trimming shortened V by 5 bases and J by 0 bases, and 11 bases separated the two germline ends. Germline CDR1 reads SGHTA; CDR2 reads FQGNSA. The CDR3 runs 15 residues. DNA of the CDR3: TGTGCCAGCAGCCCCGACTTTGACTCCTACAATGAGCAGTTCTTC. Its translation: CASSPDFDSYNEQFF.

This clonotype was picked up many times. The chain joins TRBV7-9 to TRBJ2-7; D is perhaps TRBD1 or TRBD2 (6 bases each). Trimming took off 1 base at V and 5 bases at J, with 12 bases between the two ends. CDR3 length: 14 residues. Germline assignment: CDR1 SEHNR and CDR2 FQNEAQ (reference sequence). The CDR3 region has the DNA TGTGCCAGCAGCTTAGTTCGGGGGCTCAACGAGCAGTACTTC. Translation: CASSLVRGLNEQYF.

The genes are TRBV4-1 and TRBJ2-3; unclear D gene. Germline CDR1 reads MGHRA; CDR2 reads YSYEKL. This CDR3 is 20 amino acids long. V was pared by 0 bases and J by 0 bases, with 22 bases between. CDR3 sequence reads: CASSQDLVPLGSPSTDTQYF. CDR3 DNA: TGCGCCAGCAGCCAAGATCTCGTACCTCTCGGATCTCCTAGCACAGATACGCAGTATTTT.

This clonotype came up many times. This chain uses TRBV27 with TRBJ2-3; 7 bases are shared with TRBD2. V lost 3 bases, J lost 0 bases, and 18 bases stayed unmatched. The CDR3 has 20 amino acids. The germline V gene has CDR1 MNHEY and CDR2 SMNVEV (reference sequence). CDR3 sequence: CASSFFGLPSGTSSTDTQYF. The CDR3 nucleotides read TGTGCCAGCAGTTTTTTCGGTTTGCCTAGCGGAACTTCTAGCACAGATACGCAGTATTTT.

The chain has TRBV6-2 or TRBV6-3 and TRBJ2-7; D unresolved. The CDR3 covers 13 residues. Germline CDR1 is MNHEY and CDR2 is SVGEGT. The V and J ends lost 5 bases and 3 bases respectively, with 11 bases between them. CDR3 loop: CASSKDRSYEQYF. DNA of the CDR3: TGTGCCAGCAGTAAGGACCGTAGCTACGAGCAGTACTTC.

V gene TRBV6-2 or TRBV6-3 combines with J gene TRBJ1-3; D is undetermined. With 6 bases removed from V and 0 bases from J, the gap between germline ends came to 12 bases. Per the germline V gene, CDR1 is MNHEY and CDR2 is SVGEGT. The CDR3 has 15 residues. The CDR3 region is CASSYMGNSGNTIYF. CDR3 nucleotides: TGTGCCAGCAGCTATATGGGGAACTCTGGAAACACCATATATTTT.

Ten or more counts support this clonotype. V gene TRBV20-1 combines with J gene TRBJ2-3; TRBD2 matches at 8 bases. CDR3 length: 14 residues. Losses at the gene ends were 8 bases for V and 2 bases for J; bases not matched to a gene: 9. The germline CDR1 and CDR2 sequences are DFQATT and SNEGSKA (reference sequence). CDR3 protein: CSYGRGGHTDTQYF. The CDR3 nucleotides read TGCAGTTACGGGAGGGGGGGGCACACAGATACGCAGTATTTT.

This clonotype was seen repeatedly, ten times or more. CDR3 nucleotide sequence: TGTGCCAGCAGACTAAAAGCCGGGACATCGTTGGCCCGTACCGTTTACGAGCAGTACTTC. Amino acids: CASRLKAGTSLARTVYEQYF. V gene TRBV6-1 combines with J gene TRBJ2-7; a weak D match, TRBD1 (6 bases). This CDR3 has 20 amino acids. V was pared by 6 bases and J by 4 bases, with 34 bases between. Germline CDR1 MNHNS, CDR2 SASEGT.

This clonotype was seen only a few times. This may arise from a read error, as a much more abundant clone is one base away. The CDR3, as DNA: TGTGCCAGCAGTGAAGAAGCGGTTCGCACAGATACGCAGCATTTT. Protein sequence: CASSEEAVRTDTQHF. The rearrangement links TRBV2 to TRBJ2-3; the D is unclear. TRBJ1-5 explains the end of the DNA better; the J call may be wrong. Germline V CDR1 and CDR2: SNHLY, FYNNEI. CDR3 length: 15 amino acids.

Ten or more counts support this clonotype. The V and J genes are TRBV28 and TRBJ2-1, with 8 bases lining up with TRBD2. The CDR3 is 16 amino acids. Germline V gene lookup returns CDR1 MDHEN and CDR2 SYDVKM. Trimming at V came to 2 bases and at J to 0 bases, leaving 3 bases not matched to a gene. The CDR3 protein is CASSLITSGSYNEQFF. The CDR3 coding sequence is TGTGCCAGCAGTTTAATTACTAGCGGCTCCTACAATGAGCAGTTCTTC.

V usage is TRBV4-1 and J usage is TRBJ1-2; D is unresolved. This CDR3 is 13 amino acids long. Germline CDR1 and CDR2: MGHRA and YSYEKL. V gave up 1 base and J gave up 3 bases, with 6 bases separating them. CDR3 protein: CASSQAFYYGYTF. DNA of the CDR3: TGCGCCAGCAGCCAAGCCTTTTACTATGGCTACACCTTC.

This clonotype occurred many times. V gene TRBV6-2 or TRBV6-3 combines with J gene TRBJ2-5; TRBD2 matches 7 bases. The CDR3 loop spans 13 amino acids. The trim removed 5 bases at V and 5 bases at J, leaving 5 bases unmatched. Germline V CDR1 and CDR2: MNHEY, SVGEGT. The CDR3 nucleotides are TGTGCCAGCAGTAGCGGGACGGTGGAGACCCAGTACTTC. Its translation: CASSSGTVETQYF.

This clonotype occurred many times. The J gene is TRBJ2-3, the V gene TRBV5-6; D possibly corresponds to TRBD2 (6 bases). The germline V and J ends were trimmed by 3 bases and 0 bases, with 8 bases remaining between them. The CDR3 has 14 residues. CDR1 SGHDT and CDR2 YYEEEE come from the germline V gene. CDR3 protein: CASSWSGSTDTQYF. The CDR3 nucleotides read TGTGCCAGCAGCTGGAGCGGGAGCACAGATACGCAGTATTTT.

This chain connects TRBV29-1 to TRBJ2-3; 8 bases are a match to TRBD2. The DNA end favors TRBJ2-7, so the J call may be wrong. Germline V gene sequence: CDR1 SQVTM, CDR2 ANQGSEA. The CDR3 is 15 amino acids. This CDR3 is CSVDLASSGSYEQYF. Written as DNA, the CDR3 is TGCAGCGTCGATTTAGCCTCTAGCGGGTCCTACGAGCAGTACTTC.

J is TRBJ2-3 and V is TRBV20-1; D remains unclear. The V end was cut by 4 bases, the J end by 5 bases, with 10 bases between. The CDR3 is 12 residues long. From germline, CDR1 is DFQATT and CDR2 SNEGSKA (reference sequence). CDR3 DNA sequence: TGCAGTGCTACGCAATCGAGAGATACGCAGTATTTT. Protein sequence: CSATQSRDTQYF.

This clonotype was observed a handful of times. This chain uses TRBV27 with TRBJ2-7; 11 positions match TRBD2. Unmatched junction bases numbered 10, after V lost 3 bases and J lost 0 bases. Germline lookup yields CDR1 MNHEY and CDR2 SMNVEV (reference sequence). CDR3 size: 18 residues. DNA of the CDR3: TGTGCCAGCAGTTTGACTAGCGGGACGTTCTCTAGCTCCTACGAGCAGTACTTC. Amino acids: CASSLTSGTFSSSYEQYF.

Ten or more counts support this clonotype. The chain links TRBV11-2 to TRBJ2-7; 7 bases are shared with TRBD1. V lost 7 bases and J lost 9; bases outside the gene matches: 15. CDR3 size: 14 residues. Germline-derived CDR1 and CDR2 are SGHAT and FQNNGV. CDR3 bases: TGTGCCAGCACCCCCGGGACAGTCACGCCGGGGCAGTACTTC. Protein: CASTPGTVTPGQYF.

This clonotype was found many times. CDR3 DNA: TGCAGTGCTAGACAGGGAGTTTGGGAGCAGTACTTC. It yields the protein CSARQGVWEQYF. The chain recombines TRBV20-1 with TRBJ2-7; tentatively, D is TRBD1 or TRBD2 (5 bases each). V was shortened by 2 bases and J by 7 bases, with 12 bases between the two germline ends. This CDR3 spans 12 amino acids. CDR1 and CDR2 (germline): DFQATT, SNEGSKA (reference sequence).

This clonotype was counted ten times or more. V gene TRBV6-1 combines with J gene TRBJ2-7; no firm D call. Germline values: CDR1 MNHNS, CDR2 SASEGT. The V end lost 5 bases, the J end lost 7 bases, and 12 bases lay between the germline ends. The CDR3 covers 12 residues. CDR3 residues: CASSNLNTEQYF. CDR3 in DNA: TGTGCCAGCAGTAATCTGAATACAGAGCAGTACTTC.

The table lists this clonotype with many counts. The chain couples TRBV11-3 to TRBJ2-5; D unclear. The CDR3 sequence is 13 residues long. V shed 4 bases and J shed 3 bases, with 9 bases lying between them. Germline V CDR1 and CDR2: SGHNT, YENEEA. The CDR3 here is CASSSGWEETQYF. The CDR3 nucleotides are TGTGCCAGCAGCTCGGGTTGGGAAGAGACCCAGTACTTC.

This clonotype has at least ten counts. V is TRBV11-2 and J is TRBJ1-2; tentatively, D is TRBD1 (5 bases). Trimming removed 1 base from V and 6 bases from J, with 9 bases in between. Germline CDR1 is SGHAT and CDR2 is FQNNGV. CDR3 size: 13 residues. The CDR3 sequence: CASSLVQGDGYTF. The CDR3 DNA reads TGTGCCAGCAGCTTAGTGCAGGGCGATGGCTACACCTTC.

This clonotype was seen repeatedly, ten times or more. V is TRBV12-3 or TRBV12-4 and J is TRBJ2-1; TRBD2 might be the D (6 bases). This CDR3 is 14 amino acids long. V lost 8 bases and J 5 bases, leaving 16 bases between the germline ends. The CDR3 DNA sequence: TGTGCCAGCCGCCCCCGGGACTTCGACAATGAGCAGTTCTTC. Its protein is CASRPRDFDNEQFF.

This clonotype has more than one count but fewer than ten. This CDR3 is CASSVPGQGWTGELFF. The CDR3 region has the DNA TGTGCCAGCAGCGTTCCGGGACAGGGTTGGACCGGGGAGCTGTTTTTT. The gene calls are TRBV7-6 and TRBJ2-2; 9 positions match TRBD1. Germline CDR1 reads SGHVS; CDR2 reads FNYEAQ. V shed 5 bases and J 5 bases; nucleotides not matched to a gene: 9. This CDR3 spans 16 amino acids.

This clonotype was detected many times. The chain has TRBV3-1 and TRBJ1-2; a weak D match, TRBD1 (5 bases). Trimming left V 3 bases short and J 5 bases short, with 10 bases between. This CDR3 comprises 13 residues. The germline gives CDR1 LGHDT, CDR2 YNNKEL (reference sequence). CDR3 DNA sequence: TGTGCCAGCAGCCACTCCCAGGGATATGGCTACACCTTC. Translating gives CASSHSQGYGYTF.

This clonotype was found many times. V and J are TRBV3-1 and TRBJ2-4, with 10 bases that match TRBD2. From germline, CDR1 is LGHDT and CDR2 YNNKEL (reference sequence). J gave up 0 bases and V 0 bases, and 5 bases lay outside the gene matches. The CDR3 contains 18 residues. CDR3 bases: TGTGCCAGCAGCCAAGATGAACTAGCGGGACTAGCCAAAAACATTCAGTACTTC. Residues: CASSQDELAGLAKNIQYF.

This clonotype was seen many times. This chain joins TRBV12-5 and TRBJ2-1; D gene unclear. The CDR3 extends over 13 amino acids. Germline assignment: CDR1 LGHNT and CDR2 FRNRAP. Between the trimmed V and J ends, which lost 8 bases and 7 bases, there was a span of 15 bases. The CDR3 loop reads CASYGLTTNEQFF. The DNA for the CDR3 is TGTGCTAGTTACGGGCTAACTACAAATGAGCAGTTCTTC.